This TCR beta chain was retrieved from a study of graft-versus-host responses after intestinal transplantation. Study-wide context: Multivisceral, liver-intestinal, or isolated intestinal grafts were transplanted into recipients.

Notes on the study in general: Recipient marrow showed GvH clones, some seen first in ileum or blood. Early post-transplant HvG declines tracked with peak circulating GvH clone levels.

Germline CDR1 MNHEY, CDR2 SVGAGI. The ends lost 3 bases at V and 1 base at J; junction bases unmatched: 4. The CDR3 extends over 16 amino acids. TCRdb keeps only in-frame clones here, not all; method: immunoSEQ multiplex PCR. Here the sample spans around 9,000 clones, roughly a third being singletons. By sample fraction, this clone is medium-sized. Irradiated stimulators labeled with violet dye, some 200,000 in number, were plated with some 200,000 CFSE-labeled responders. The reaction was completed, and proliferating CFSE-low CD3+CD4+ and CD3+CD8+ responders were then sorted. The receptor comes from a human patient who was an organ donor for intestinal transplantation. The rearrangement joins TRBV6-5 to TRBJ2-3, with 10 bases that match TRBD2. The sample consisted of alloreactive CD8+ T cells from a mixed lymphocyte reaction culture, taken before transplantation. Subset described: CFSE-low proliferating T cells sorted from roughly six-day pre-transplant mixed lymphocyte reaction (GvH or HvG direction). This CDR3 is CASSYGLAGGTDTQYF. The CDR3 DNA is TGTGCCAGCAGTTATGGGCTAGCGGGGGGCACAGATACGCAGTATTTT.